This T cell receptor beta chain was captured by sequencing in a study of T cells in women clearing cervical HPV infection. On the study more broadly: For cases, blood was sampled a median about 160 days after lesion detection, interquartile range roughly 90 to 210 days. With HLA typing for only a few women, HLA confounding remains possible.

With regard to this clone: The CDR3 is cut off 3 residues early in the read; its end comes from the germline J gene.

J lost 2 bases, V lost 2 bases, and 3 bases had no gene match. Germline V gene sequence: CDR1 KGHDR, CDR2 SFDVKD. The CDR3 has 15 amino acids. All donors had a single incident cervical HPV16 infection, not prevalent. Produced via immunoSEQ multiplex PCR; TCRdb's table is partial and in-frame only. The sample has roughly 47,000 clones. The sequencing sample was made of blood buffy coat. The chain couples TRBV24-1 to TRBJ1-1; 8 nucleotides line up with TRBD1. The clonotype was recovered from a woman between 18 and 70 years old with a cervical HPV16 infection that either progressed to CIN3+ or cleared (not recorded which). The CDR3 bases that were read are TGTGCCACCAGTGATTCAGCAGGGGGCAACACTGAA. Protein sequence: CATSDSAGGNTE. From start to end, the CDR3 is CATSDSAGGNTEAFF.